This T cell receptor beta chain was retrieved from a study of blood T cells in healthy people across ages. Using a J-beta primer mix together with a sample-barcoded 5' primer, a second PCR was run for about 7 to 12 cycles. TCRdb itself ran the 5' RACE reads through MiXCR, one entry per CDR3 protein. The data contain more than 800,000 distinct CDR3 sequences, more than 25% of them singletons. Germline trimming cut 4 bases from V and 4 bases from J; bases unmatched to any gene: 10. CDR3 size: 15 residues. From germline, CDR1 is SGHKS and CDR2 YYEKEE (reference sequence). This chain uses TRBV5-5 with TRBJ2-7, with 8 nucleotides matching TRBD1. The receptor was derived from a woman aged 80 or over in good health. Input material: blood. For the CDR3, the DNA is TGTGCCAGCAGCCGCTCTCGGACAGGGCCTTACGAGCAGTACTTC. Its protein is CASSRSRTGPYEQYF.